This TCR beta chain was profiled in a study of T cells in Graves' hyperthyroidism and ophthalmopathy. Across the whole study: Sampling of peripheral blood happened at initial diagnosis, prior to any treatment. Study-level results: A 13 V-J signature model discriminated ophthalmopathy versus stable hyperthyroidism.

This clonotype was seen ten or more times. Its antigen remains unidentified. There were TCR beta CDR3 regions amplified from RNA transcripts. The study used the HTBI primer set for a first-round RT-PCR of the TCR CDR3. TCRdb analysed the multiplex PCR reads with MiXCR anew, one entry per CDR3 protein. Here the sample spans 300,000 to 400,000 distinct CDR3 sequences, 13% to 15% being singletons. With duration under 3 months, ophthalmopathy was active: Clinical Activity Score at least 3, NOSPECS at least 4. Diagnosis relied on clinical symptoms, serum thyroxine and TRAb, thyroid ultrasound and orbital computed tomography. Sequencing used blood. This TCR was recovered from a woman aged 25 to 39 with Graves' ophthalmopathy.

CDR3 sequence: CASSLTSERGLQNSPLHF. The CDR3 nucleotides read TGTGCCAGCAGCTTAACGAGTGAGAGGGGACTACAAAATTCACCCCTCCACTTT. V usage is TRBV7-6 and J usage is TRBJ1-6, with a possible D match to TRBD1 (5 bases). V shed 2 bases and J shed 7 bases, with 21 bases lying between them. CDR3 length equals 18 residues. Per germline, CDR1 SGHVS and CDR2 FNYEAQ.